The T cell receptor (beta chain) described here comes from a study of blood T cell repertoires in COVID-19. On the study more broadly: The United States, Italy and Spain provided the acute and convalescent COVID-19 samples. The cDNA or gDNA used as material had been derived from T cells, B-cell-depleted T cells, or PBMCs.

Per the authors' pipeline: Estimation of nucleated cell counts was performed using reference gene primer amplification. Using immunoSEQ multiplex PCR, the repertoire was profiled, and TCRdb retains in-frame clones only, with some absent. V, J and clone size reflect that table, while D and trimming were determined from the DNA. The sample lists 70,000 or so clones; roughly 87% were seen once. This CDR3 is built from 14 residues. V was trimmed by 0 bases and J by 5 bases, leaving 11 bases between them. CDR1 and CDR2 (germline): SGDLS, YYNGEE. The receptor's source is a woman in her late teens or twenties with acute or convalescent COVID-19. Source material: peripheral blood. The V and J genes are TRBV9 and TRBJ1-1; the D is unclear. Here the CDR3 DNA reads TGTGCCAGCAGCGTAGCTACGAAGAGGACTGAAGCTTTCTTT. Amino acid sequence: CASSVATKRTEAFF. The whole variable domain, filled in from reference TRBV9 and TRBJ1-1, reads DSGVTQTPKHLITATGQRVTLRCSPRSGDLSVYWYQQSLDQGLQFLIQYYNGEERAKGNILERFSAQQFPDLHSELNLSSLELGDSALYFCASSVATKRTEAFFGQGTRLTVV.